The 7 T cell receptor beta chains below were found in one sample sequenced in a study of T cell responses to AZD1222 COVID-19 vaccine. The table came from immunoSEQ multiplex PCR; TCRdb's copy has only in-frame clones and leaves some out. Counted here are around 150,000 clones, roughly 90% occurring once; the ten biggest clones make up roughly 4.3%. This specimen was peripheral blood, taken 28 days after the second AZD1222 dose. These receptors all stem from an adult who received the AZD1222 COVID-19 vaccine.

V is TRBV6-4 and J is TRBJ2-3; 9 positions match TRBD2. Germline assignment: CDR1 MRHNA and CDR2 SNTAGT. Losses at the gene ends were 2 bases for V and 4 bases for J; bases not matched to a gene: 7. The CDR3 sequence is 16 residues long. Here the CDR3 DNA reads TGTGCCAGCAGTGACGCCGGGACTAGCCGGTCAGATACGCAGTATTTT. It translates to CASSDAGTSRSDTQYF.

The chain joins TRBV6-5 to TRBJ2-3, with D perhaps being TRBD1 or TRBD2 (5 bases each). Germline lookup yields CDR1 MNHEY and CDR2 SVGAGI. The CDR3 covers 15 residues. V was trimmed by 1 base and J by 6 bases, leaving 14 bases between them. CDR3 protein: CASSYFRAGPDTQYF. Written as DNA, the CDR3 is TGTGCCAGCAGTTACTTCAGGGCGGGTCCGGATACGCAGTATTTT.

The chain carries TRBV7-2 and TRBJ2-5; 11 positions agree with TRBD1. V was clipped by 5 bases and J by 4 bases; unmatched bases: 3. This CDR3 contains 14 residues. Germline V gene data show CDR1 as SGHTA and CDR2 as FQGNSA. The CDR3, as DNA: TGTGCCAGCAGCGGGACAGGGGGGGGAGAGACCCAGTACTTC. This sequence encodes CASSGTGGGETQYF.

The chain carries TRBV10-3 and TRBJ2-1; 12 positions agree with TRBD2. Per germline, CDR1 ENHRY and CDR2 SYGVKD. V dropped 3 bases and J dropped 9; count of bases not matched to a gene: 6. CDR3 length: 15 amino acids. The CDR3 DNA reads TGTGCCATCAGTGACCCGACTAGCGGGGGCGCTGAGCAGTTCTTC. This codes for CAISDPTSGGAEQFF.

V usage is TRBV15 and J usage is TRBJ2-3, with 7 bases lining up with TRBD1. Germline lookup yields CDR1 LNHNV and CDR2 YYDKDF (reference sequence). The CDR3 length is 14 residues. Trimming cost V 6 bases and J 1 base; bases outside gene matches: 4. The DNA for the CDR3 is TGTGCCACCAGGACAGGACAGGGCACAGATACGCAGTATTTT. Its translation is CATRTGQGTDTQYF.

The genes are TRBV15 and TRBJ2-3, with TRBD2 matching over 9 bases. The germline V gene encodes CDR1 LNHNV and CDR2 YYDKDF (reference sequence). V shed 5 bases, J shed 6 bases, and the junction held 12 bases outside the gene matches. The CDR3 sequence is 16 residues long. DNA of the CDR3: TGTGCCACCAGCCCCCTCCTGGCGGGGGGGTGGGATACGCAGTATTTT. Encoded protein: CATSPLLAGGWDTQYF.

V usage is TRBV19 and J usage is TRBJ1-5; weak D call: TRBD1 (5 bases). The CDR3 spans 15 residues. Germline V gene sequence: CDR1 LNHDA, CDR2 SQIVND (reference sequence). Trimming took off 7 bases at V and 5 bases at J, with 18 bases between the two ends. CDR3: CASMKARGEYQPQHF. As DNA, the CDR3 is TGTGCCAGTATGAAGGCCCGGGGGGAGTATCAGCCCCAGCATTTT.